This is a list of T cell receptor beta chains from one sample in a study of a mutant IDH1 vaccine in newly diagnosed glioma. Data came from immunoSEQ multiplex PCR; TCRdb stores just in-frame clones and leaves some out. Of 45,000 to 60,000 clones in the sample, around 80% were seen once. Which antigens these TCRs recognize remains unknown. The sequences come from PBMCs, collected from a glioma patient whose treatment included an IDH1 peptide vaccine. These receptors originate from a man between 45 and 60 years old with glioma. Both conserved end residues are part of each CDR3. The D gene is left open where the match is weak. Only some rows state a clone size, as once, few, many or a class for expanded clones.

v_call,clone_size,j_call,d_call,cdr3_nt,cdr3_aa
TRBV7-2,NA,TRBJ1-2,NA,TGTGCCAGCACCGGGGCGGCGGGGTATGGCTACACCTTC,CASTGAAGYGYTF
TRBV7-9,NA,TRBJ1-1,NA,TGTGCCAGCAGCTTCGGCATCCCTGAAGCTTTCTTT,CASSFGIPEAFF
TRBV6-1,few,TRBJ2-2,NA,TGTGCCAGCAGTGAATCCCCGAACACCGGGGAGCTGTTTTTT,CASSESPNTGELFF
TRBV7-2,NA,TRBJ2-2,NA,TGTGCCAGCAGCTTGACAGCCACCGGGGAGCTGTTTTTT,CASSLTATGELFF
TRBV7-8,NA,TRBJ2-4,TRBD1,TGTGCCAGCAGCTTAGGGACAGGGGACATTCAGTACTTC,CASSLGTGDIQYF
TRBV29-1,NA,TRBJ1-1,NA,TGCAGCGTTGAAGATCACCCAGGGCCTGGAACTGAAGCTTTCTTT,CSVEDHPGPGTEAFF
TRBV28,NA,TRBJ1-2,TRBD1,TGTGCCAGCAAGTCTGGGACAGCGACTGTCGGCTATGGCTACACCTTC,CASKSGTATVGYGYTF
TRBV5-4,NA,TRBJ2-1,TRBD1,TGTGCCAGCAGCTTCCGGGACAGGGCACCCGAGCAGTTCTTC,CASSFRDRAPEQFF
TRBV4-3,NA,TRBJ2-1,NA,TGCGCCAGCAGCCAAGAAGGAAGTCAGGTCACGGCCAATGAGCAGTTCTTC,CASSQEGSQVTANEQFF
TRBV6-5,NA,TRBJ2-2,TRBD1,TGTGCCAGCAGTTCGACAGGGAGTCACACCGGGGAGCTGTTTTTT,CASSSTGSHTGELFF
TRBV19,NA,TRBJ2-2,TRBD1,TGTGCCAGTAGTGTACAAACAGGGGGCACCGGGGAGCTGTTTTTT,CASSVQTGGTGELFF
TRBV2,NA,TRBJ2-5,NA,TGTGCCATCCAGAATAGGGGCCAAGAGACCCAGTACTTC,CAIQNRGQETQYF
TRBV6-5,NA,TRBJ2-6,NA,TGTGCCAGCAGTTACGGGGACTCTGGGGCCAACGTCCTGACTTTC,CASSYGDSGANVLTF
TRBV25-1,NA,TRBJ2-1,NA,TGTGCCAGCAGTCCCCACAACAGGGACTCCGGGGAGCAGTTCTTC,CASSPHNRDSGEQFF
TRBV18,NA,TRBJ1-2,NA,TGTGCCAGCTCACCAAGTGAGTGGGGGGACTATGGCTACACCTTC,CASSPSEWGDYGYTF
TRBV9,few,TRBJ2-3,NA,TGTGCCAGCAGCCCACCGGGGAGGGGGAGCGCAGATACGCAGTATTTT,CASSPPGRGSADTQYF
TRBV5-4,once,TRBJ2-3,NA,TGTGCCAGCAGCTTGGACACCACAGATACGCAGTATTTT,CASSLDTTDTQYF
TRBV14,NA,TRBJ2-1,TRBD2,TGTGCCAGCAGCCTCCAGGCGGGGGGCCTAAATGAGCAGTTCTTC,CASSLQAGGLNEQFF
TRBV6-6,NA,TRBJ2-1,TRBD1,TGTGCCAGCAGTTTTACCCCGGGACAGGGGGCGAATGAGCAGTTCTTC,CASSFTPGQGANEQFF
TRBV6-1,few,TRBJ2-2,NA,TGTGCCAGCAGTGAAGGGAACACCGGGGAGCTGTTTTTT,CASSEGNTGELFF
TRBV10-1,NA,TRBJ2-3,TRBD2,TGCGCCAGCAGTGAGATGGGACTAGAAGGAGATACGCAGTATTTT,CASSEMGLEGDTQYF
TRBV11-3,NA,TRBJ2-3,NA,TGTGCCAGCAGCCCCGATTCGGGGAACACAGATACGCAGTATTTT,CASSPDSGNTDTQYF
TRBV11-2,few,TRBJ2-5,TRBD2,TGTGCCAGCAGGCGGACTAGCGGGGCTGACGGGACCCAGTACTTC,CASRRTSGADGTQYF
TRBV7-3,NA,TRBJ2-7,NA,TGTGCCAGCAGCTTAAGTCCTGGACAAACCTACGAGCAGTACTTC,CASSLSPGQTYEQYF
TRBV19,once,TRBJ1-5,NA,TGTGCCAGTACGGAGGGAAGGGGAAGCAATCAGCCCCAGCATTTT,CASTEGRGSNQPQHF
TRBV7-9,NA,TRBJ1-2,NA,TGTGCCAGCAGCTTAGTATCAGGCGCCTATGGCTACACCTTC,CASSLVSGAYGYTF
TRBV27,few,TRBJ1-1,NA,TGTGCCAGCAGTTTAGTTGACAACACTGAAGCTTTCTTT,CASSLVDNTEAFF
TRBV5-1,NA,TRBJ1-2,TRBD1,TGCGCCAGCAGCGCAGCACAGGGGATATCTTATGGCTACACCTTC,CASSAAQGISYGYTF
TRBV5-1,NA,TRBJ2-1,TRBD2,TGCGCCAGCAGCTTGGTCGGGGGACTAGCGGGTTCGAATGAGCAGTTCTTC,CASSLVGGLAGSNEQFF
TRBV5-1,NA,TRBJ1-4,NA,TGCGCCAGCAGCTCGACGGGACCCCGGGACGAAAAACTGTTTTTT,CASSSTGPRDEKLFF
TRBV7-7,NA,TRBJ2-5,TRBD2,TGTGCTAGCAGCCCGGGGAGGGTGGCCGGAGAGACCCAGTACTTC,CASSPGRVAGETQYF
TRBV7-2,NA,TRBJ2-6,NA,TGTGCCAGCAGCTTAGTTAGTGCAACCAACGTCCTGACTTTC,CASSLVSATNVLTF
TRBV6-6,NA,TRBJ1-4,NA,TGTGCCAGCAGTATCCGGGACCTTGGAGGGAAACTGTTTTTT,CASSIRDLGGKLFF
TRBV6-5,NA,TRBJ1-3,NA,TGTGCCAGCAGTACCCCTTCCTCTGGAAACACCATATATTTT,CASSTPSSGNTIYF
TRBV5-1,once,TRBJ1-4,NA,TGCGCCAGCAGCTTGGGAGGGGGAGGAAATGAAAAACTGTTTTTT,CASSLGGGGNEKLFF
TRBV9,few,TRBJ1-5,NA,TGTGCCAGCAGCCAGGGGACAATGGGTAATCAGCCCCAGCATTTT,CASSQGTMGNQPQHF
TRBV6-5,NA,TRBJ1-3,NA,TGTGCCAGCAGCTCCCTTAGGGCAGTAGGAAACACCATATATTTT,CASSSLRAVGNTIYF
TRBV30,NA,TRBJ2-7,TRBD1,TGTGCCTGGGGACAGGGCCTTACCTACGAGCAGTACTTC,CAWGQGLTYEQYF